Sequencing of this T cell receptor (beta chain) was carried out in a study of post-analysis software for immune sequencing data. Study-level background: The disease courses covered relapsing-remitting, secondary progressive and progressive-relapsing multiple sclerosis. Study results and caveats: Compared against controls, patients with multiple sclerosis displayed significantly lower normalized Chao1 diversity. Compared with controls, patients had more of roughly 5 TRBV segments, including TRBV5-6, TRBV5-1 and TRBV20-1. Strong co-clustering by F measure linked samples that shared a preparation batch.

This clonotype was seen a handful of times. Its specificity is not known. V dropped 1 base and J dropped 0; count of bases not matched to a gene: 6. Germline CDR1 SEHNR, CDR2 FQNEAQ (reference sequence). The CDR3 loop spans 17 amino acids. Tagging with unique molecular identifiers was a feature of the TCR beta cDNA libraries. There were roughly 0.95 to 11 million T cells, and around 460,000 cDNA molecules came from them. Each CDR3 protein is one row after TCRdb ran MiXCR on the PCR reads. The sample records hundreds of thousands of distinct CDR3 sequences, just under 30% being singletons. Specimen: blood. This TCR was sampled from a girl between 10 and 17 years old with multiple sclerosis. The chain joins TRBV7-9 to TRBJ2-3, with 8 positions matching TRBD2. The CDR3 reads CASSLVSSGSSTDTQYF. In DNA, the CDR3 is TGTGCCAGCAGCTTAGTCTCTAGCGGGTCAAGCACAGATACGCAGTATTTT.